Following are 6 T cell receptor beta chains from one sample sequenced in a study of T cell responses to AZD1222 COVID-19 vaccine. TCRdb keeps only in-frame clones here, not all; method: immunoSEQ multiplex PCR. The table shows 90,000 to 110,000 clones, with roughly 87% occurring only once. This sample comprised peripheral blood, obtained on day 0 of MenACWY control vaccination. Receptor source: an adult in good health.

V is TRBV30 and J is TRBJ1-6; maybe TRBD1 (5 bases). CDR1 is GTSNPN, CDR2 SVGIG, per germline (reference sequence). Between the trimmed V and J ends, which lost 4 bases and 5 bases, there was a span of 21 bases. The CDR3 covers 17 residues. CDR3 coding DNA: TGTGCCTGGACCCCAAGCCCAACCCTCAGGGATAATTCACCCCTCCACTTT. Protein sequence: CAWTPSPTLRDNSPLHF.

The rearrangement links TRBV28 to TRBJ2-6, with D unresolved. Trimming removed 3 bases from V and 0 bases from J, with 6 bases in between. Germline assignment: CDR1 MDHEN and CDR2 SYDVKM. The CDR3 sequence is 15 residues long. The CDR3 spells CASSFLFSGANVLTF. In DNA, the CDR3 is TGTGCCAGCAGTTTCTTGTTCTCTGGGGCCAACGTCCTGACTTTC.

V gene TRBV6-5 combines with J gene TRBJ2-7; 9 bases match TRBD2. V lost 5 bases, J lost 0 bases, and 5 bases stayed unmatched. Germline lookup yields CDR1 MNHEY and CDR2 SVGAGI. This CDR3 has 15 residues. CDR3 DNA: TGTGCCAGCAGTACCCTAGCGGGGAGCTCCTACGAGCAGTACTTC. Its translation is CASSTLAGSSYEQYF.

The rearrangement uses TRBV6-5 and TRBJ2-5; possibly TRBD1 or TRBD2 for D (5 bases each). The CDR3 is made up of 14 amino acids. V was cut by 6 bases and J by 2 bases, with 13 bases left in between. CDR1 and CDR2 (germline): MNHEY, SVGAGI. DNA of the CDR3: TGTGCCAGCAGACAAGGGACGGGACAAGAGACCCAGTACTTC. It is translated as CASRQGTGQETQYF.

The CDR3 region is CASSQVTKPGVGAPLHF. CDR3 coding DNA: TGCGCCAGCAGCCAAGTCACGAAGCCCGGGGTGGGGGCACCCCTCCACTTT. The chain is built from TRBV4-3 and TRBJ1-6, with D perhaps matching TRBD1 (5 bases). V was pared by 1 base and J by 11 bases, with 21 bases between. The CDR3 length is 17 residues. Germline-derived CDR1 and CDR2 are LGHNA and YSLEER.

The V gene is TRBV19, the J gene TRBJ2-2, with D perhaps TRBD1 (5 bases). CDR1 is LNHDA, CDR2 SQIVND, per germline (reference sequence). V dropped 5 bases and J dropped 5 bases, with 12 bases sitting between them. The CDR3 has 14 amino acids. The CDR3 bases are TGTGCCAGTAGTTTCCAGGGTGGTACCGGGGAGCTGTTTTTT. This gives the protein CASSFQGGTGELFF.